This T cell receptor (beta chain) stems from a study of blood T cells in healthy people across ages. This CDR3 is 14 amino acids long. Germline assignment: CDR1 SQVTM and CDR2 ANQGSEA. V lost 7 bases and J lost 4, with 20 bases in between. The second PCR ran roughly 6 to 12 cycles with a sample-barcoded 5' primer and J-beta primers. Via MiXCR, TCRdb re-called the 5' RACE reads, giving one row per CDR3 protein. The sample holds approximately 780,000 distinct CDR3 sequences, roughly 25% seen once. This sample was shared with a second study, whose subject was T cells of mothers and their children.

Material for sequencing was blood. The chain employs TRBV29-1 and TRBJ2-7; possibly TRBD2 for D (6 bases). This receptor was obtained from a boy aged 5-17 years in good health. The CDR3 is CSAIGGGLQYEQYF. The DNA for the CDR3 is TGCAGCGCCATCGGTGGGGGGTTGCAGTACGAGCAGTACTTC.